The rows below give T cell receptor beta chains drawn from one sample of a study of vaccination and CD4 T cells after COVID-19. Their antigens remain unidentified. TCRdb reprocessed the PCR reads via MiXCR and lists one record per CDR3 protein. The profile shows approximately 14,000 distinct CDR3 sequences, around a quarter of them singletons. Material: CD4+ T cells from blood, cultured in vitro. The receptors derive from a human donor who had recovered from COVID-19. The CDR3 runs from the conserved cysteine through the conserved F or W. D genes are given only for firm matches. Size is omitted from some rows. Given values are once, few, many or a class for expanded clones.

CDR3 protein: CSAYPLAGGRETQYF; CDR3 DNA: TGCAGTGCTTACCCTCTAGCGGGGGGCCGGGAGACCCAGTACTTC; clone size: few; J gene: TRBJ2-5; CDR3 length: 15; V gene: TRBV20-1; D gene: TRBD2
CDR3 protein: CASSFWDGTNNEQFF; CDR3 DNA: TGTGCCAGCAGTTTCTGGGACGGAACCAACAATGAGCAGTTCTTC; clone size: -; J gene: TRBJ2-1; CDR3 length: 15; V gene: TRBV6-5; D gene: -
CDR3 protein: CSARALGALSYNEQFF; CDR3 DNA: TGCAGTGCTAGAGCCCTCGGGGCTCTCTCCTACAATGAGCAGTTCTTC; clone size: few; J gene: TRBJ2-1; CDR3 length: 16; V gene: TRBV20-1; D gene: -
CDR3 protein: CTSSDLTGFTGELFF; CDR3 DNA: TGTACCAGCAGTGACTTAACAGGATTCACCGGGGAGCTGTTTTTT; clone size: few; J gene: TRBJ2-2; CDR3 length: 15; V gene: TRBV25-1; D gene: -
CDR3 protein: CASSLARGGSTDTQYF; CDR3 DNA: TGCGCCAGCAGCTTGGCTCGGGGGGGAAGCACAGATACGCAGTATTTT; clone size: few; J gene: TRBJ2-3; CDR3 length: 16; V gene: TRBV5-1; D gene: TRBD2
CDR3 protein: CAWSKSGAGYEQYF; CDR3 DNA: TGTGCCTGGAGTAAATCAGGGGCGGGCTACGAGCAGTACTTC; clone size: few; J gene: TRBJ2-7; CDR3 length: 14; V gene: TRBV30; D gene: -
CDR3 protein: CSASEGQGSGNTIYF; CDR3 DNA: TGCAGTGCTAGTGAGGGACAGGGGTCGGGAAACACCATATATTTT; clone size: -; J gene: TRBJ1-3; CDR3 length: 15; V gene: TRBV20-1; D gene: TRBD1
CDR3 protein: CASRDTMYQETQYF; CDR3 DNA: TGCGCCAGCCGGGACACTATGTACCAAGAGACCCAGTACTTC; clone size: -; J gene: TRBJ2-5; CDR3 length: 14; V gene: TRBV5-1; D gene: -
CDR3 protein: CASSPTGTGAGHTEAFF; CDR3 DNA: TGTGCCAGCAGCCCCACCGGGACAGGGGCCGGGCACACTGAAGCTTTCTTT; clone size: -; J gene: TRBJ1-1; CDR3 length: 17; V gene: TRBV4-2; D gene: TRBD1
CDR3 protein: CACSQGTPGYTF; CDR3 DNA: TGTGCCTGCAGCCAGGGGACACCCGGCTACACCTTC; clone size: -; J gene: TRBJ1-2; CDR3 length: 12; V gene: TRBV2; D gene: -
CDR3 protein: CASSKQRTGAYGYTF; CDR3 DNA: TGTGCCAGCAGCAAACAACGGACAGGAGCCTATGGCTACACCTTC; clone size: -; J gene: TRBJ1-2; CDR3 length: 15; V gene: TRBV2; D gene: TRBD1
CDR3 protein: CASSIWGQTGELFF; CDR3 DNA: TGTGCCAGTAGTATCTGGGGCCAGACCGGGGAGCTGTTTTTT; clone size: few; J gene: TRBJ2-2; CDR3 length: 14; V gene: TRBV19; D gene: -